This T cell receptor beta chain stems from a study of blood T cell repertoires in COVID-19. Study details: Acute and convalescent COVID-19 samples came from the United States, Italy and Spain. In each case, the material was cDNA or gDNA derived from T cells, B-cell-depleted T cells, or PBMCs.

Method: immunoSEQ multiplex PCR; TCRdb's copy keeps in-frame clones and lacks some. In the table there are around 42,000 clones, over 75% of which are singletons. Looked up from germline, CDR1 is SQVTM and CDR2 is ANQGSEA. The CDR3 has 16 residues. Trimming left V 6 bases short and J 6 bases short, with 24 bases between. The clonotype comes from a man older than 75 with active or convalescent COVID-19. The chain employs TRBV29-1 and TRBJ2-4; tentatively, D is TRBD2 (6 bases). The sequenced sample consisted of peripheral blood. The CDR3 nucleotides read TGCAGCGTCGACGGGAGTGACGGTACAGGAGGAAACATTCAGTACTTC. It encodes CSVDGSDGTGGNIQYF.